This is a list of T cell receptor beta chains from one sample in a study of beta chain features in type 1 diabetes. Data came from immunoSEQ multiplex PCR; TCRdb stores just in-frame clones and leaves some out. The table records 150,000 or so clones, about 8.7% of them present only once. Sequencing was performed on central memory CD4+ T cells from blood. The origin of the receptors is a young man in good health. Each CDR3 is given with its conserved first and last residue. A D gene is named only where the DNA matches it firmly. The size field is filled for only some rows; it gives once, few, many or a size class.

DNA: TGTGCCAGCAGCCACGGGACAGGGGGCACGGGTGGGACCCAGTACTTC
CDR3: CASSHGTGGTGGTQYF
length: 16
size: NA
J: TRBJ2-5
D: TRBD1
V: TRBV5-4

DNA: TGTGCCAGCAGCCCGGGACAGCCCTACGAGCAGTACTTC
CDR3: CASSPGQPYEQYF
length: 13
size: many
J: TRBJ2-7
D: TRBD1
V: TRBV7-6

DNA: TGTGCCAGCAGCTTAGAACAGGGGGTAGATCAGCCCCAGCATTTT
CDR3: CASSLEQGVDQPQHF
length: 15
size: NA
J: TRBJ1-5
D: TRBD1
V: TRBV7-2

DNA: TGTGCCAGCAGCTTTGCACAGGGGATTACTGAAGCTTTCTTT
CDR3: CASSFAQGITEAFF
length: 14
size: NA
J: TRBJ1-1
D: TRBD1
V: TRBV11-2

DNA: TGTGCCAGCAAGACAGGACAGGGGAGAGGAGATACGCAGTATTTT
CDR3: CASKTGQGRGDTQYF
length: 15
size: few
J: TRBJ2-3
D: TRBD1
V: TRBV2

DNA: TGTGCCAGCAGCCAAGCTGTGGTCTGGACAGGGAGGTACGAGCAGTACTTC
CDR3: CASSQAVVWTGRYEQYF
length: 17
size: many
J: TRBJ2-7
D: TRBD1
V: TRBV14

DNA: TGTGCCAGCCAAGGGGCGGGGGTCCCCGGGGAGCTGTTTTTT
CDR3: CASQGAGVPGELFF
length: 14
size: NA
J: TRBJ2-2
D: TRBD2
V: TRBV6-6

DNA: TGTGCCTGGAGTGCCAGGGGCCACGAGCAGTACTTC
CDR3: CAWSARGHEQYF
length: 12
size: NA
J: TRBJ2-7
D: NA
V: TRBV30

DNA: TGTGCCAGCAGCGGGAGCGGGGGGGTAGGTGGTACGCAGTATTTT
CDR3: CASSGSGGVGGTQYF
length: 15
size: few
J: TRBJ2-3
D: TRBD2
V: TRBV2

DNA: TGTGCCAGCTCACCACCGACCGCGACAGGGCAGAGGGACGAGCAGTACTTC
CDR3: CASSPPTATGQRDEQYF
length: 17
size: NA
J: TRBJ2-7
D: TRBD1
V: TRBV18

DNA: TGTGCCAGCAGCTTTGGGACAGCCCTGCCAGATACGCAGTATTTT
CDR3: CASSFGTALPDTQYF
length: 15
size: NA
J: TRBJ2-3
D: TRBD1
V: TRBV5-4

DNA: TGTGCCAGCGCGGACAATGAGCAGTTCTTC
CDR3: CASADNEQFF
length: 10
size: NA
J: TRBJ2-1
D: NA
V: TRBV6-6

DNA: TGTGCCAGTAGTCCTCAACAGGATCAGACCCAGTACTTC
CDR3: CASSPQQDQTQYF
length: 13
size: few
J: TRBJ2-5
D: NA
V: TRBV19

DNA: TGTGCCAGCAGCTCCGGGACTCAGAACACTGAAGCTTTCTTT
CDR3: CASSSGTQNTEAFF
length: 14
size: NA
J: TRBJ1-1
D: NA
V: TRBV5-8

DNA: TGTGCCAGCAGCTTAGACCGGACATCCACTTATGGCTACACCTTC
CDR3: CASSLDRTSTYGYTF
length: 15
size: NA
J: TRBJ1-2
D: NA
V: TRBV7-8

DNA: TGTGCCAGCTCACCATCGGACACTGAAGCTTTCTTT
CDR3: CASSPSDTEAFF
length: 12
size: NA
J: TRBJ1-1
D: NA
V: TRBV18

DNA: TGTGCCAGCAGCGCCTTAGCGGGGGGACCCCAGGCCCAGTACTTC
CDR3: CASSALAGGPQAQYF
length: 15
size: few
J: TRBJ2-5
D: TRBD2
V: TRBV9

DNA: TGTGCCAGCAGCTTATCGGACACCTACACCGGGGAGCTGTTTTTT
CDR3: CASSLSDTYTGELFF
length: 15
size: few
J: TRBJ2-2
D: NA
V: TRBV7-9

DNA: TGTGCCAGCAGCTCTTACGCTACTGCTGGGGCCAACGTCCTGACTTTC
CDR3: CASSSYATAGANVLTF
length: 16
size: NA
J: TRBJ2-6
D: NA
V: TRBV9

DNA: TGCGCCAGCAGCTTGGAGATTAGCGGGACAGGGGGGCAAGAGACCCAGTACTTC
CDR3: CASSLEISGTGGQETQYF
length: 18
size: NA
J: TRBJ2-5
D: TRBD1
V: TRBV5-1

DNA: TGTGCCAGCAGTTTATCACAGGGGGACACCGGGGAGCTGTTTTTT
CDR3: CASSLSQGDTGELFF
length: 15
size: once
J: TRBJ2-2
D: TRBD1
V: TRBV28

DNA: TGTGCCAGCAGCTTACCGCTAGGCCAGGGCACCACTGAAGCTTTCTTT
CDR3: CASSLPLGQGTTEAFF
length: 16
size: few
J: TRBJ1-1
D: NA
V: TRBV7-2

DNA: TGTGCCTGGGGACAGGGGCTCTATGGCTACACCTTC
CDR3: CAWGQGLYGYTF
length: 12
size: NA
J: TRBJ1-2
D: TRBD1
V: TRBV30

DNA: TGTGCCAGCAGCGTAGAGGGGGCATCCTACAATGAGCAGTTCTTC
CDR3: CASSVEGASYNEQFF
length: 15
size: NA
J: TRBJ2-1
D: TRBD1
V: TRBV9

DNA: TGTGCCAGCAGTTTCCCGGCAGGGAATTCACCCCTCCACTTT
CDR3: CASSFPAGNSPLHF
length: 14
size: few
J: TRBJ1-6
D: NA
V: TRBV28

DNA: TGTGCCAGCAGTGAAGACGGGTATAGCACAGATACGCAGTATTTT
CDR3: CASSEDGYSTDTQYF
length: 15
size: NA
J: TRBJ2-3
D: NA
V: TRBV25-1

DNA: TGTGCCAGCAGCCTCAACCTCGGCTACGAGCAGTACTTC
CDR3: CASSLNLGYEQYF
length: 13
size: few
J: TRBJ2-7
D: NA
V: TRBV7-9

DNA: TGTGCCAGCAGTTTACCCGGGAGTAACTATGGCTACACCTTC
CDR3: CASSLPGSNYGYTF
length: 14
size: few
J: TRBJ1-2
D: NA
V: TRBV28

DNA: TGTGCCAGCAGCGTAGACCACCAGGGGGTAGGGGGCTACACCTTC
CDR3: CASSVDHQGVGGYTF
length: 15
size: NA
J: TRBJ1-2
D: TRBD1
V: TRBV9

DNA: TGTGCCAGGTTCCGTTTTCGCACTGAAGCTTTCTTT
CDR3: CARFRFRTEAFF
length: 12
size: NA
J: TRBJ1-1
D: NA
V: TRBV19

DNA: TGTGCCAGCAGCGACAGGGGCTTGGCAGATACGCAGTATTTT
CDR3: CASSDRGLADTQYF
length: 14
size: NA
J: TRBJ2-3
D: TRBD1
V: TRBV11-3

DNA: TGTGCCAGCACCCGACTAGCGGCTTATAAAGAGACCCAGTACTTC
CDR3: CASTRLAAYKETQYF
length: 15
size: NA
J: TRBJ2-5
D: TRBD2
V: TRBV6-1

DNA: TGTGCCAGCAGCTTATCCGGGACAGGGGATCAGCCCCAGCATTTT
CDR3: CASSLSGTGDQPQHF
length: 15
size: NA
J: TRBJ1-5
D: TRBD1
V: TRBV11-2

DNA: TGTGCCAGCAGCCTTACAGAGGATACGCAGTATTTT
CDR3: CASSLTEDTQYF
length: 12
size: few
J: TRBJ2-3
D: NA
V: TRBV7-2

DNA: TGTGCCAGCACTAATTCTGGGGCCAACGTCCTGACTTTC
CDR3: CASTNSGANVLTF
length: 13
size: few
J: TRBJ2-6
D: NA
V: TRBV19

DNA: TGTGCCAGCAGCTTACAATGGGGGGGTGGGGAGACCCAGTACTTC
CDR3: CASSLQWGGGETQYF
length: 15
size: few
J: TRBJ2-5
D: TRBD2
V: TRBV7-2